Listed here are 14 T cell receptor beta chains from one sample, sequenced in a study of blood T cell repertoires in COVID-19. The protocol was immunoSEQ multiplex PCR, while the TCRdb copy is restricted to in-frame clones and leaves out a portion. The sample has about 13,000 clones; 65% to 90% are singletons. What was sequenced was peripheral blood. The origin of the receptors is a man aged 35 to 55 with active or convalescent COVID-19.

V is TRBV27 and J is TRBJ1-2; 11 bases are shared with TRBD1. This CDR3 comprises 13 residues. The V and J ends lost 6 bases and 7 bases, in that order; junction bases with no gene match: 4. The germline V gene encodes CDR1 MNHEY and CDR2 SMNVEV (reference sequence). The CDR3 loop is CASRRTGGRGYTF. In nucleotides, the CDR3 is TGTGCCAGCAGGAGGACAGGGGGCCGTGGCTACACCTTC.

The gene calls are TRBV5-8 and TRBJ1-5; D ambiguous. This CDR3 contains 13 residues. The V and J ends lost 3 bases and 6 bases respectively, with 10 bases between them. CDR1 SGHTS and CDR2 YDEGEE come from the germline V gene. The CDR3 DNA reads TGTGCCAGCAGCTCAAATGACATTCAGCCCCAGCATTTT. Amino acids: CASSSNDIQPQHF.

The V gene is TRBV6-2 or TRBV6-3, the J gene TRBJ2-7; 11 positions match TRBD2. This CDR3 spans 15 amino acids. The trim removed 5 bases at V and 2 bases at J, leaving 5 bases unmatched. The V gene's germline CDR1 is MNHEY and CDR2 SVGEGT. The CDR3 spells CASSMLAGGPYEQYF. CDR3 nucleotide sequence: TGTGCCAGCAGTATGCTAGCGGGGGGACCCTACGAGCAGTACTTC.

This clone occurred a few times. Here the CDR3 DNA reads TGTGCCAGCGGACAGGGGAATTTGGCCGGGGAGCTGTTTTTT. It yields the protein CASGQGNLAGELFF. The gene calls are TRBV28 and TRBJ2-2, with TRBD1 identical over 9 bases. Germline CDR1 MDHEN, CDR2 SYDVKM. The CDR3 totals 14 residues. J lost 6 bases, V lost 8 bases, and 7 bases had no gene match.

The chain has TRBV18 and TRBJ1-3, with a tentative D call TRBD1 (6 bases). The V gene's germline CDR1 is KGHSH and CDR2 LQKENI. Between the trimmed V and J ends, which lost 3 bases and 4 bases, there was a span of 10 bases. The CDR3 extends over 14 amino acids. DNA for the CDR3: TGTGCCAGCTCACCGGGGGCGTTCGGAAACACCATATATTTT. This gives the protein CASSPGAFGNTIYF.

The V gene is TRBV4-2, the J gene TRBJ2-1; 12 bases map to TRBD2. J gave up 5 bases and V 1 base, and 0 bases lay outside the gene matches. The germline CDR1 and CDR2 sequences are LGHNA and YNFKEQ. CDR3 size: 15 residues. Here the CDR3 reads CASSQGLAGDNEQFF. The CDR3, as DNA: TGTGCCAGCAGCCAAGGACTAGCGGGAGACAATGAGCAGTTCTTC.

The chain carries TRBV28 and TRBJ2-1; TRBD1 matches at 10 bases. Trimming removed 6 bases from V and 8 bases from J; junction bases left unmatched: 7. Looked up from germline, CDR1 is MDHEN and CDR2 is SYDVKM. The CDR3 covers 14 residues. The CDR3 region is CASSSGQGSDEQFF. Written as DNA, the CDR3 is TGTGCCAGCAGCTCGGGACAGGGGAGCGATGAGCAGTTCTTC. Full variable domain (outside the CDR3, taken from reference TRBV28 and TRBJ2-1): DVKVTQSSRYLVKRTGEKVFLECVQDMDHENMFWYRQDPGLGLRLIYFSYDVKMKEKGDIPEGYSVSREKKERFSLILESASTNQTSMYLCASSSGQGSDEQFFGPGTRLTVL.

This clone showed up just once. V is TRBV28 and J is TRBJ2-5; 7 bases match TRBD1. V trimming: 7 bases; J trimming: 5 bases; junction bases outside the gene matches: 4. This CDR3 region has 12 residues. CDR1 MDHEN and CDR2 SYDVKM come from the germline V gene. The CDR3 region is CASKLTGETQYF. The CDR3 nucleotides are TGTGCCAGCAAACTGACAGGGGAGACCCAGTACTTC.

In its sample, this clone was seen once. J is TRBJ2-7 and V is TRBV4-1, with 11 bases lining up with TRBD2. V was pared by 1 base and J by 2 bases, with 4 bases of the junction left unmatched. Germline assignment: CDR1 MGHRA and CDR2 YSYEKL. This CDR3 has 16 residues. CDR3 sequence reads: CASSQVATSGAYEQYF. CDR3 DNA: TGCGCCAGCAGCCAAGTTGCGACTAGCGGGGCCTACGAGCAGTACTTC.

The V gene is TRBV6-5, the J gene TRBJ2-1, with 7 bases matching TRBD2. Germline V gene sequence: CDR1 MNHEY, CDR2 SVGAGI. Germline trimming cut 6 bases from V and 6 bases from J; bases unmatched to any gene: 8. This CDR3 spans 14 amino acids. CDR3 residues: CASRLTGTTNEQFF. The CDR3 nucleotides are TGTGCCAGCAGACTAACCGGGACTACCAATGAGCAGTTCTTC.

The CDR3 is CSASVAGGVNEQYF. The CDR3 nucleotides read TGCAGTGCTAGTGTGGCGGGAGGGGTCAACGAGCAGTACTTC. The chain links TRBV20-1 to TRBJ2-7, with TRBD2 identical over 9 bases. This CDR3 is 14 amino acids long. The V segment lost 3 bases and the J segment 5 bases; nucleotides outside the gene matches: 8. Germline V gene sequence: CDR1 DFQATT, CDR2 SNEGSKA (reference sequence).

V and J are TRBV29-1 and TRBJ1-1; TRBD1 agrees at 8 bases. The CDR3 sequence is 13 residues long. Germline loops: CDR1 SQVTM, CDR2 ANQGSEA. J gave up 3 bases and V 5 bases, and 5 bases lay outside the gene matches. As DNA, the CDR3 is TGCAGCGTTTGCAGGGGGCAGGACACTGAAGCTTTCTTT. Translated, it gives CSVCRGQDTEAFF.

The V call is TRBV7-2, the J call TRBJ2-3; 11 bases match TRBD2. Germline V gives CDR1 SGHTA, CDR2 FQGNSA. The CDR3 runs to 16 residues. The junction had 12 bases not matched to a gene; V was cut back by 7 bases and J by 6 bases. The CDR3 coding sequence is TGTGCCAGCACGACTGATAGCGGGAGGGCCCCGGATACGCAGTATTTT. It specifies CASTTDSGRAPDTQYF.

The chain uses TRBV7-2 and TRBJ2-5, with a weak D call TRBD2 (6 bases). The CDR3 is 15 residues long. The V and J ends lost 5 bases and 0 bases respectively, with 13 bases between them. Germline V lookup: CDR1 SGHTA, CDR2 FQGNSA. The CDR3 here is CASSGRGAYQETQYF. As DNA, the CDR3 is TGTGCCAGCAGCGGGCGGGGAGCGTACCAAGAGACCCAGTACTTC.